This T cell receptor (beta chain) was captured by sequencing in a study of shared clonotypes between healthy human individuals. The CDR3 runs 16 residues. Germline V lookup: CDR1 MNHEY, CDR2 SVGAGI. The J segment lost 7 bases and the V segment lost 4 bases, leaving 14 bases of the junction unmatched. The table came from immunoSEQ multiplex PCR; TCRdb's copy has only in-frame clones and leaves some out. The sample lists roughly 2.4 million clones, about 94% occurring once. Sequenced: naive CD4+ T cells sorted from blood. Subset meaning: CD45RA+ positively selected. This chain joins TRBV6-5 and TRBJ2-5; 8 nucleotides agree with TRBD1. This receptor was identified in a man in his late teens or twenties in good health. The CDR3 nucleotides are TGTGCCAGCAGTTCAATCCGGGACAGGCGGTATTTGACCCAGTACTTC. Protein: CASSSIRDRRYLTQYF.